Following are 23 T cell receptor beta chains from one sample sequenced in a study of T cell responses to AZD1222 COVID-19 vaccine. Data came from immunoSEQ multiplex PCR; TCRdb stores just in-frame clones and leaves some out. The top ten hold about 4.8% of the sample, which has some 80,000 clones, around 90% seen once. The sample here was peripheral blood, taken on day 0 of MenACWY control vaccination. These receptors were obtained from an adult in good health.

This clone was observed a single time. J is TRBJ1-2 and V is TRBV3-1 (or the pseudogene TRBV3-2); no reliable D call. V gave up 3 bases and J gave up 3 bases, with 8 bases separating them. The CDR3 runs 13 residues. Germline CDR1 is LGHDT and CDR2 is YNNKEL (reference sequence). The CDR3 DNA reads TGTGCCAGCAGCCAGGTATGGGACTATGGCTACACCTTC. This codes for CASSQVWDYGYTF.

The chain is built from TRBV27 and TRBJ1-6; the D is unclear. The germline CDR1 and CDR2 sequences are MNHEY and SMNVEV (reference sequence). The CDR3 runs 16 residues. Trimming removed 5 bases at V and 0 bases at J, with 11 bases between. The CDR3 DNA reads TGTGCCAGCAGTGACTGGACGAGCTCCTATAATTCACCCCTCCACTTT. Protein: CASSDWTSSYNSPLHF.

The rearrangement links TRBV19 to TRBJ1-4, with D perhaps TRBD1 (5 bases). This CDR3 region has 15 residues. The V gene lost 5 bases and the J gene lost 4 bases, with 14 bases spanning the gap. Germline CDR1 and CDR2: LNHDA and SQIVND (reference sequence). The CDR3 here is CASSLRRGSNEKLFF. In DNA form, the CDR3 reads TGTGCCAGTAGTTTAAGGAGGGGCAGTAATGAAAAACTGTTTTTT. Based on the CDR3 plus reference TRBV19 and TRBJ1-4, the full variable domain is DGGITQSPKYLFRKEGQNVTLSCEQNLNHDAMYWYRQDPGQGLRLIYYSQIVNDFQKGDIAEGYSVSREKKESFPLTVTSAQKNPTAFYLCASSLRRGSNEKLFFGSGTQLSVL.

The chain recombines TRBV5-6 with TRBJ2-7; D unclear. Trimming stripped 1 base from V and 5 bases from J, with 4 bases between. The CDR3 contains 11 residues. Germline V lookup: CDR1 SGHDT, CDR2 YYEEEE. CDR3 in DNA: TGTGCCAGCAGCTTGTTCGACGAGCAGTACTTC. Translating it yields CASSLFDEQYF.

This clone was seen once. The rearrangement joins TRBV25-1 to TRBJ1-1; D might be TRBD1 (6 bases). V lost 2 bases and J lost 10, with 14 bases in between. This CDR3 comprises 13 residues. Germline CDR1 is MGHDK and CDR2 is SYGVNS. Written as DNA, the CDR3 is TGTGCCAGCAGTGAAGGGGGCAGGACGGGAGCTTTCTTT. This codes for CASSEGGRTGAFF.

The chain links TRBV3-1 (or the pseudogene TRBV3-2) to TRBJ1-3; TRBD1 matches at 9 bases. V gave up 3 bases and J gave up 4 bases; unmatched junction bases: 10. Germline V gives CDR1 LGHDT, CDR2 YNNKEL (reference sequence). The CDR3 contains 17 residues. The CDR3 loop is CASSQGKTGGGGNTIYF. The CDR3 DNA is TGTGCCAGCAGCCAGGGAAAGACAGGGGGTGGAGGAAACACCATATATTTT.

Only a few counts were recorded for this clone. This rearrangement joins TRBV5-1 to TRBJ2-3; 10 nucleotides match TRBD1. CDR1 and CDR2 from the germline V gene are SGHRS and YFSETQ. Unmatched junction bases numbered 9, after V lost 5 bases and J lost 6 bases. This CDR3 is built from 15 residues. CDR3 region: CASRPTTGGADTQYF. In DNA form, the CDR3 reads TGCGCCAGCAGGCCTACGACAGGGGGCGCGGATACGCAGTATTTT.

The CDR3 here is CASTLPLLAGASDTQYF. In nucleotides, the CDR3 is TGTGCCAGCACCTTACCCCTACTAGCGGGGGCCAGCGATACGCAGTATTTT. V is TRBV5-6 and J is TRBJ2-3; 11 bases are shared with TRBD2. Germline CDR1 reads SGHDT; CDR2 reads YYEEEE. The CDR3 has 17 amino acids. Trimming took 6 bases from V and 6 from J; bases not matched to a gene: 15. Together with reference TRBV5-6 and TRBJ2-3, the CDR3 gives the full variable domain: DAGVTQSPTHLIKTRGQQVTLRCSPKSGHDTVSWYQQALGQGPQFIFQYYEEEERQRGNFPDRFSGHQFPNYSSELNVNALLLGDSALYLCASTLPLLAGASDTQYFGPGTRLTVL.

The genes are TRBV7-9 and TRBJ2-1; 7 bases fit TRBD1. The CDR3 is 13 amino acids. J lost 7 bases, V lost 5 bases, and 5 bases had no gene match. From germline, CDR1 is SEHNR and CDR2 FQNEAQ (reference sequence). CDR3 loop: CASSDRQGNEQFF. CDR3 nucleotide sequence: TGTGCCAGCAGCGACCGACAGGGAAATGAGCAGTTCTTC.

This rearrangement joins TRBV30 to TRBJ2-7, with unresolved D. The V gene lost 0 bases and the J gene lost 1 base, with 4 bases spanning the gap. This CDR3 has 12 residues. CDR1 and CDR2 (germline): GTSNPN, SVGIG (reference sequence). In DNA, the CDR3 is TGTGCCTGGAGTGTGGGATCCTACGAGCAGTACTTC. Translating it yields CAWSVGSYEQYF.

The CDR3 is CASSPEGVLVYGYTF. Here the CDR3 DNA reads TGCGCCAGCAGCCCTGAGGGGGTATTGGTGTATGGCTACACCTTC. This sequence joins TRBV4-1 and TRBJ1-2; D is perhaps TRBD1 (6 bases). The germline CDR1 and CDR2 sequences are MGHRA and YSYEKL. V gave up 4 bases and J gave up 5 bases, with 17 bases separating them. CDR3 size: 15 residues.

This rearrangement joins TRBV15 to TRBJ1-5, with 9 bases identical to TRBD1. Germline V gene sequence: CDR1 LNHNV, CDR2 YYDKDF (reference sequence). With 3 bases clipped from V and 5 bases from J, the junction kept 8 bases outside the gene matches. This CDR3 comprises 16 residues. Here the CDR3 DNA reads TGTGCCACCAGCAGGACAGGGGGTGGTTCGTATCAGCCCCAGCATTTT. This codes for CATSRTGGGSYQPQHF.

Details on this clone: This sample also contains other DNA sequences that code for the same CDR3. The rearrangement joins TRBV9 to TRBJ2-2; no reliable D call. Germline CDR1 and CDR2: SGDLS and YYNGEE. The CDR3 loop spans 12 amino acids. V shed 0 bases and J shed 5 bases, with 2 bases lying between them. The CDR3 loop is CASSVGTGELFF. DNA of the CDR3: TGTGCCAGCAGCGTAGGGACCGGGGAGCTGTTTTTT.

V is TRBV12-3 or TRBV12-4 and J is TRBJ1-5; D is unresolved. Trimming removed 7 bases from V and 2 bases from J, with 6 bases in between. This CDR3 comprises 12 residues. CDR3 residues: CASKLGNQPQHF. The CDR3 DNA is TGTGCCAGCAAACTGGGCAATCAGCCCCAGCATTTT.

The chain links TRBV28 to TRBJ2-1; no clear D gene. Trimming removed 4 bases from V and 8 bases from J, with 18 bases in between. This CDR3 comprises 15 residues. In germline, CDR1 is MDHEN, CDR2 SYDVKM. CDR3 protein: CASSSTAHIIHEQFF. Here the CDR3 DNA reads TGTGCCAGCAGTTCAACGGCCCACATAATCCATGAGCAGTTCTTC.

The table lists this clone with a count of one. The chain joins TRBV2 to TRBJ2-1; the match to TRBD2 covers 7 bases. J was trimmed by 1 base and V by 6 bases; bases with no gene match: 6. This CDR3 has 15 residues. Per the germline V gene, CDR1 is SNHLY and CDR2 is FYNNEI. The CDR3 DNA is TGTGCCAGCAGATCCAACGGGGGGTCCTACAATGAGCAGTTCTTC. It codes for CASRSNGGSYNEQFF.

The chain recombines TRBV5-4 with TRBJ2-3; 10 nucleotides match TRBD2. The germline V gene has CDR1 SGHNT and CDR2 YYREEE (reference sequence). The CDR3 covers 17 residues. V was clipped by 1 base and J by 0 bases; unmatched bases: 5. The CDR3: CASSLKVAGGSTDTQYF. The CDR3 bases are TGTGCCAGCAGCTTGAAGGTAGCGGGGGGTAGCACAGATACGCAGTATTTT.

DNA of the CDR3: TGTGCCAGCATCCCGTGGGCGGTCCGGGTTACCGGGGAGCTGTTTTTT. Translating it yields CASIPWAVRVTGELFF. The genes are TRBV5-8 and TRBJ2-2; D unclear. Germline-derived CDR1 and CDR2 are SGHTS and YDEGEE. The CDR3 totals 16 residues. Trimming left V 6 bases short and J 5 bases short, with 20 bases between.

This clone was seen only a few times. V usage is TRBV6-5 and J usage is TRBJ1-2; D is possibly TRBD1 (5 bases). V gave up 5 bases and J gave up 6 bases, with 16 bases separating them. Germline CDR1 is MNHEY and CDR2 is SVGAGI. This CDR3 region has 14 residues. The CDR3 loop reads CASSPGPRLDGYTF. In DNA form, the CDR3 reads TGTGCCAGCAGTCCGGGGCCTCGGCTGGATGGCTACACCTTC.

This chain connects TRBV28 to TRBJ2-5; D might be TRBD2 (5 bases). This CDR3 contains 13 residues. V lost 6 bases, J lost 6 bases, and 14 bases lay in between. Germline CDR1 and CDR2: MDHEN and SYDVKM. The CDR3 region has the DNA TGTGCCAGCAGGGAGGAGGTTCTGAAGACCCAGTACTTC. As protein: CASREEVLKTQYF.

The V and J genes are TRBV30 and TRBJ2-2; no reliable D call. Germline V gene sequence: CDR1 GTSNPN, CDR2 SVGIG (reference sequence). Trimming removed 0 bases at V and 0 bases at J, with 8 bases between. The CDR3 has 15 residues. The CDR3 loop is CAWSVPGPNTGELFF. The CDR3 DNA is TGTGCCTGGAGTGTACCAGGACCGAACACCGGGGAGCTGTTTTTT.

The gene calls are TRBV30 and TRBJ2-7; 9 bases match TRBD1. Trimming removed 3 bases from V and 0 bases from J; junction bases left unmatched: 3. Germline values: CDR1 GTSNPN, CDR2 SVGIG (reference sequence). The CDR3 has 14 amino acids. For the CDR3, the DNA is TGTGCCTGGAGGGACAGGGGAAGCTCCTACGAGCAGTACTTC. As protein: CAWRDRGSSYEQYF.

The chain carries TRBV7-9 and TRBJ2-1; maybe TRBD2 (6 bases). CDR1 is SEHNR and CDR2 is FQNEAQ in the germline V gene (reference sequence). Trimming took 5 bases from V and 5 from J, leaving 25 bases between them. The CDR3 consists of 18 residues. CDR3 sequence (DNA): TGTGCCAGCAGCGGAGGGGTTTGGGCTAGGAGGGCCGACAATGAGCAGTTCTTC. Translating it yields CASSGGVWARRADNEQFF.